The present T cell receptor beta chain was sequenced within a study of CXCR3-negative and CXCR3-positive naive CD8 T cells. The libraries of TRB cDNA were constructed through 5' RACE using UMI labels. TCRdb re-called the 5' RACE reads and gives one entry per CDR3 protein, without DNA. The sample table includes tens of thousands of distinct CDR3 sequences. Germline assignment: CDR1 LGHNA and CDR2 YSLEER. The CDR3 totals 16 residues. What was sequenced was memory CD8+ T cells from blood. The chain is built from TRBV4-3 and TRBJ2-1; the TCRdb D gene call, TRBD1, has no DNA to confirm it. The receptor was isolated from a human donor in good health. Some clones in this sample may be carry-over from other donors' samples. The CDR3 region is CASSQETQGAYNEQFF.